The 31 T cell receptor beta chains listed next were all sequenced from one sample in a study of T-cell memory formation after mild COVID-19. TCRdb itself ran the 5' RACE reads through MiXCR, one entry per CDR3 protein. The sample carries 350,000 to 450,000 distinct CDR3 sequences, roughly 14% recorded once. The sample comprised PBMCs or a T cell subset sorted from them (not recorded which). The source of these receptors is a man between 18 and 35 years old who had mild COVID-19 (a few samples of this study predate the infection). Cell type and time point are not known.

V usage is TRBV5-1 and J usage is TRBJ2-3, with TRBD2 as a possible D gene (6 bases). Between the trimmed V and J ends, which lost 4 bases and 0 bases, there was a span of 9 bases. There are 14 residues in the CDR3. Germline V gene data show CDR1 as SGHRS and CDR2 as YFSETQ. CDR3 nucleotides: TGCGCCAGCAGCCGCCGGGGGAGCACAGATACGCAGTATTTT. Its protein is CASSRRGSTDTQYF.

V is TRBV9 and J is TRBJ2-7; D is ambiguous. Germline V CDR1 and CDR2: SGDLS, YYNGEE. Trimming took 1 base from V and 6 from J, leaving 11 bases between them. This CDR3 is 13 amino acids long. CDR3 DNA sequence: TGTGCCAGCAGCGTATTAGAGGTTAGCGAGCAGTACTTC. Translating gives CASSVLEVSEQYF.

This clonotype was seen a few times. The V call is TRBV18, the J call TRBJ2-3, with 7 nucleotides matching TRBD1. There are 14 residues in the CDR3. Losses at the gene ends were 3 bases for V and 7 bases for J; bases not matched to a gene: 7. In germline, CDR1 is KGHSH, CDR2 LQKENI. CDR3 nucleotide sequence: TGTGCCAGCTCACCGATGACAGGGTCAAATACGCAGTATTTT. The encoded protein is CASSPMTGSNTQYF.

The chain combines TRBV7-3 with TRBJ2-1; D possibly matches TRBD1 or TRBD2 (5 bases each). CDR3 size: 16 residues. Germline CDR1 reads SGHTA; CDR2 reads FQGTGA. The V and J ends lost 3 bases and 9 bases respectively, with 21 bases between them. CDR3 protein: CASSLIPGRDLGEQFF. DNA for the CDR3: TGTGCCAGCAGCTTGATACCGGGGCGCGATTTGGGTGAGCAGTTCTTC.

The genes are TRBV7-9 and TRBJ2-1; TRBD1 is a possible D gene (6 bases). The CDR3 totals 13 residues. Trimming left V 6 bases short and J 6 bases short, with 12 bases between. Germline V gene data show CDR1 as SEHNR and CDR2 as FQNEAQ (reference sequence). The CDR3 loop reads CASREQGPNEQFF. The CDR3 DNA reads TGTGCCAGCAGGGAACAGGGCCCCAATGAGCAGTTCTTC.

CDR3 amino acids: CASSQVRQNYGYTF. Here the CDR3 DNA reads TGCGCCAGCAGCCAAGTCAGGCAGAACTATGGCTACACCTTC. The rearrangement links TRBV4-1 to TRBJ1-2; unclear D gene. The length of the CDR3 is 14 residues. CDR1 and CDR2 from the germline V gene are MGHRA and YSYEKL. With 1 base removed from V and 2 bases from J, the gap between germline ends came to 8 bases.

Only a few counts were recorded for this clonotype. The V and J genes are TRBV20-1 and TRBJ2-5, with 8 bases aligning to TRBD2. This CDR3 spans 15 amino acids. Trimming removed 1 base from V and 5 bases from J; junction bases left unmatched: 9. In germline, CDR1 is DFQATT, CDR2 SNEGSKA (reference sequence). CDR3 in amino acids: CSARVASGLWETQYF. The CDR3 DNA follows: TGCAGTGCTAGAGTAGCTAGCGGGTTGTGGGAGACCCAGTACTTC.

The chain recombines TRBV28 with TRBJ2-7; D may be TRBD1 or TRBD2 (5 bases each). The CDR3 length is 16 residues. Germline loops: CDR1 MDHEN, CDR2 SYDVKM. The V gene lost 6 bases and the J gene lost 0 bases, with 18 bases spanning the gap. CDR3 nucleotide sequence: TGTGCCAGCAGATCCTATAGCCGGGGCAGCTCCTACGAGCAGTACGTC. This sequence encodes CASRSYSRGSSYEQYV.

Ten or more counts support this clonotype. In DNA, the CDR3 is TGTGCCAGCAGCTTAGCGGGGGCCACCCGAGGGTCCCAGTACTTC. Translation gives CASSLAGATRGSQYF. The chain couples TRBV7-2 to TRBJ2-5; weak D call: TRBD1 (6 bases). Trimming shortened V by 0 bases and J by 9 bases, and 17 bases separated the two germline ends. CDR3 length equals 15 residues. The germline CDR1 and CDR2 sequences are SGHTA and FQGNSA.

The chain couples TRBV18 to TRBJ1-1; D gene unclear. With 6 bases removed from V and 1 base from J, the gap between germline ends came to 12 bases. From germline, CDR1 is KGHSH and CDR2 LQKENI. The CDR3 is 14 residues long. This chain's CDR3 is CASSPGRTNTEAFF. CDR3 DNA sequence: TGTGCCAGCTCCCCTGGACGGACGAACACTGAAGCTTTCTTT.

This clonotype was counted a few times. The rearrangement links TRBV5-6 to TRBJ2-1; D gene uncertain. Germline V gene sequence: CDR1 SGHDT, CDR2 YYEEEE. The germline V and J ends were trimmed by 0 bases and 7 bases, with 5 bases remaining between them. The CDR3 has 12 residues. The CDR3 DNA is TGTGCCAGCAGCTTGGGATGGAATGAGCAGTTCTTC. This codes for CASSLGWNEQFF.

This clonotype has just a few counts. The chain combines TRBV7-9 with TRBJ1-4; D is possibly TRBD1 (5 bases). Trimming cost V 4 bases and J 8 bases, with 11 bases left between them. Germline CDR1 is SEHNR and CDR2 is FQNEAQ (reference sequence). The CDR3 sequence is 13 residues long. CDR3 protein: CASSSGLREKLFF. The CDR3 DNA is TGTGCCAGCAGCTCAGGGCTTCGGGAAAAACTGTTTTTT.

This chain connects TRBV7-2 to TRBJ2-1, with 8 nucleotides matching TRBD2. This CDR3 spans 18 amino acids. The J segment lost 8 bases and the V segment lost 1 base, leaving 16 bases of the junction unmatched. Looked up from germline, CDR1 is SGHTA and CDR2 is FQGNSA. Here the CDR3 DNA reads TGTGCCAGCAGCTTAGTGCGGAATCTTCGGGGGGGCATCCATGAGCAGTTCTTC. It encodes CASSLVRNLRGGIHEQFF.

This clonotype was picked up a small number of times. CDR3 sequence (DNA): TGTGCCAGCAGTACCCGGGGAGGGGGCGGAGAGACCCAGTACTTC. This encodes CASSTRGGGGETQYF. This chain uses TRBV27 with TRBJ2-5; either TRBD1 or TRBD2 may fit D (7 bases each). CDR1 and CDR2 from the germline V gene are MNHEY and SMNVEV (reference sequence). The germline V and J ends were trimmed by 5 bases and 4 bases, with 17 bases remaining between them. This CDR3 is built from 15 residues.

This clonotype was counted only a few times. The chain uses TRBV4-1 and TRBJ2-3; TRBD2 matches at 9 bases. V was clipped by 1 base and J by 4 bases; unmatched bases: 9. Per germline, CDR1 MGHRA and CDR2 YSYEKL. The CDR3 is 17 residues long. In nucleotides, the CDR3 is TGCGCCAGCAGCCAAGGTCAGAATAGCGGGGGCCCAGATACGCAGTATTTT. It yields the protein CASSQGQNSGGPDTQYF.

The J gene is TRBJ2-2, the V gene TRBV5-1; TRBD2 matches at 10 bases. Germline V gene sequence: CDR1 SGHRS, CDR2 YFSETQ. This CDR3 region has 16 residues. V trimming: 0 bases; J trimming: 4 bases; junction bases outside the gene matches: 3. CDR3 nucleotides: TGCGCCAGCAGCTTGGAGCGGGGGGGCACCACCGGGGAGCTGTTTTTT. Translation gives CASSLERGGTTGELFF.

This clonotype was seen a few times. The chain combines TRBV2 with TRBJ2-7; no clear D. The V gene lost 7 bases and the J gene lost 4 bases, with 5 bases spanning the gap. Looked up from germline, CDR1 is SNHLY and CDR2 is FYNNEI. The CDR3 has 10 residues. The CDR3 coding sequence is TGTGCCAGCACACGATACGAGCAGTACTTC. It translates to CASTRYEQYF.

Many counts were recorded for this clonotype. The chain recombines TRBV12-3 or TRBV12-4 with TRBJ1-2; 9 positions match TRBD1. V was clipped by 6 bases and J by 2 bases; unmatched bases: 4. The CDR3 covers 14 residues. CDR3 in DNA: TGTGCCAGCAGCTCACAGGGGGCGAACTATGGCTACACCTTC. This sequence encodes CASSSQGANYGYTF.

The chain uses TRBV4-2 and TRBJ2-5, with D perhaps matching TRBD2 (7 bases). CDR1 is LGHNA, CDR2 YNFKEQ, per germline. V was cut by 4 bases and J by 4 bases, with 16 bases left in between. The CDR3 length is 15 residues. The CDR3 DNA reads as TGTGCCAGCAGCCGGGGCGGGGGCCTTTTAGAGACCCAGTACTTC. It codes for CASSRGGGLLETQYF.

The chain couples TRBV5-5 to TRBJ2-3, with TRBD1 as a possible D gene (5 bases). Germline CDR1 SGHKS, CDR2 YYEKEE (reference sequence). The CDR3 is 15 amino acids. V was clipped by 2 bases and J by 1 base, with 11 bases between them. CDR3 residues: CASSFPRGGTDTQYF. DNA of the CDR3: TGTGCCAGCAGCTTTCCTAGGGGCGGCACAGATACGCAGTATTTT.

This chain joins TRBV7-2 and TRBJ2-7; possible D gene TRBD2, 6 bases. Germline V gene lookup returns CDR1 SGHTA and CDR2 FQGNSA. Trimming pared 3 bases from V and 3 bases from J, leaving 12 bases between. The CDR3 runs to 14 residues. In nucleotides, the CDR3 is TGTGCCAGCAGCTTCTGGAGGGAAGGCTACGAGCAGTACTTC. Amino acid sequence: CASSFWREGYEQYF.

This clonotype was detected a few times. The chain carries TRBV3-1 and TRBJ2-3; D unresolved. The germline V gene encodes CDR1 LGHDT and CDR2 YNNKEL (reference sequence). The length of the CDR3 is 14 residues. Trimming left V 0 bases short and J 6 bases short, with 10 bases between. DNA for the CDR3: TGTGCCAGCAGCCAAGATCTTATTACGGATACGCAGTATTTT. Amino acid sequence: CASSQDLITDTQYF.

The genes are TRBV5-1 and TRBJ1-2, with D tentatively TRBD1 (5 bases). The CDR3 is 12 residues long. CDR1 is SGHRS and CDR2 is YFSETQ in the germline V gene. Trimming took 5 bases from V and 1 from J, leaving 6 bases between them. CDR3 DNA sequence: TGCGCCAGCAGGACAGATAACTATGGCTACACCTTC. This encodes CASRTDNYGYTF.

In this sample, this clonotype turned up a few times. The chain carries TRBV29-1 and TRBJ2-1; 7 nucleotides agree with TRBD1. V trimming: 7 bases; J trimming: 6 bases; junction bases outside the gene matches: 12. The CDR3 contains 14 residues. Germline loops: CDR1 SQVTM, CDR2 ANQGSEA. CDR3 amino acids: CSALPGTVGNEQFF. For the CDR3, the DNA is TGCAGCGCCCTGCCCGGGACAGTAGGCAATGAGCAGTTCTTC.

V gene TRBV29-1 combines with J gene TRBJ2-5, with unresolved D. Trimming cost V 6 bases and J 1 base, with 12 bases left between them. The CDR3 is 13 amino acids. Germline loops: CDR1 SQVTM, CDR2 ANQGSEA. The CDR3 loop is CSVTGQVQETQYF. The CDR3 bases are TGCAGCGTCACCGGGCAGGTCCAAGAGACCCAGTACTTC.

This clonotype showed up just a few times. The V gene is TRBV7-2, the J gene TRBJ2-5; D remains ambiguous. V shed 1 base and J shed 3 bases, with 9 bases lying between them. Germline-derived CDR1 and CDR2 are SGHTA and FQGNSA. The CDR3 covers 14 residues. CDR3 protein: CASSLGGHEETQYF. CDR3 DNA: TGTGCCAGCAGCTTAGGGGGTCATGAAGAGACCCAGTACTTC.

This clonotype was counted at least ten times. J is TRBJ2-3 and V is TRBV5-1; D perhaps matches TRBD1 (5 bases). Germline V gives CDR1 SGHRS, CDR2 YFSETQ. Trimming shortened V by 2 bases and J by 3 bases, and 19 bases separated the two germline ends. The CDR3 contains 17 residues. CDR3 residues: CASSFRQHNGATDTQYF. The DNA for the CDR3 is TGCGCCAGCAGCTTCCGACAGCATAATGGGGCTACAGATACGCAGTATTTT.

V is TRBV12-3 or TRBV12-4 and J is TRBJ2-3; the D is unclear. The CDR3 contains 16 residues. Trimming took off 0 bases at V and 0 bases at J, with 10 bases between the two ends. CDR3 residues: CASSLAQVGSTDTQYF. The CDR3 region has the DNA TGTGCCAGCAGTTTAGCGCAGGTGGGAAGCACAGATACGCAGTATTTT.

V usage is TRBV3-1 and J usage is TRBJ2-7, with D perhaps matching TRBD2 (5 bases). The CDR3 is 13 amino acids. Deletions cut 3 bases from V and 0 bases from J, with 6 bases between. The germline CDR1 and CDR2 sequences are LGHDT and YNNKEL (reference sequence). In nucleotides, the CDR3 is TGTGCCAGCAGCCAGGGGAGCTCCTACGAGCAGTACGTC. This sequence encodes CASSQGSSYEQYV.

This clonotype appeared a few times. The chain combines TRBV10-3 with TRBJ2-2, with a possible D match to TRBD1 (6 bases). This CDR3 contains 12 residues. Trimming removed 10 bases from V and 4 bases from J, with 10 bases in between. CDR1 ENHRY and CDR2 SYGVKD come from the germline V gene. The CDR3 loop reads CATTGSTGELFF. The DNA for the CDR3 is TGTGCCACCACAGGGTCCACCGGGGAGCTGTTTTTT.

The rearrangement uses TRBV28 and TRBJ1-2; no clear D. Trimming stripped 8 bases from V and 6 bases from J, with 16 bases between. Germline CDR1 MDHEN, CDR2 SYDVKM. CDR3 length equals 13 residues. In DNA form, the CDR3 reads TGTGCCAGCTCCCGTCCGGCCCTGAATGGCTACACCTTC. Translated, it gives CASSRPALNGYTF.